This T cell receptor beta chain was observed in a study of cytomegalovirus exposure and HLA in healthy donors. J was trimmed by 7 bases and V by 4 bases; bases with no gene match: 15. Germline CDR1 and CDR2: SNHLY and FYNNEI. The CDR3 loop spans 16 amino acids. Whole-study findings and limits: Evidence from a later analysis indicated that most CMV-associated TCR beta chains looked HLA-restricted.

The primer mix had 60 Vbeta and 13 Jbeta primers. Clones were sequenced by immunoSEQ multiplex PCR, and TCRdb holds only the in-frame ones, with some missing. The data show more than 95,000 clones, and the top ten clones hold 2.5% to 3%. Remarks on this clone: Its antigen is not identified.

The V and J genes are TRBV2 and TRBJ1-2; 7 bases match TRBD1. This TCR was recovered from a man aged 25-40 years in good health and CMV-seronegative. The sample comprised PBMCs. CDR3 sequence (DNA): TGTGCCAGCAGTGGGGACAGCGTTGGTGTGGCGGGTGGCTACACCTTC. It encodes CASSGDSVGVAGGYTF.